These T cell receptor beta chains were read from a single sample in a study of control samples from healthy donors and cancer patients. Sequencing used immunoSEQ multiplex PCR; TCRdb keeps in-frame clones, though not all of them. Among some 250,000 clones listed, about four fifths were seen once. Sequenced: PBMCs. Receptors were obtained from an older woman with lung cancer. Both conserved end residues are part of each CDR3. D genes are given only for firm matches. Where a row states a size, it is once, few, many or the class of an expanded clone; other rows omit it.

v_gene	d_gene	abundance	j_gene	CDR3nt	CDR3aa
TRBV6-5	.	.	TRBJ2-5	TGTGCCAGCAGTTACTCGGCAGGGAGGGAGACCCAGTACTTC	CASSYSAGRETQYF
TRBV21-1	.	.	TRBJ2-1	TGTGCCAGCGACCTCTTTTCGGGGAGCTCCTACAATGAGCAGTTCTTC	CASDLFSGSSYNEQFF
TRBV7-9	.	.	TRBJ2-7	TGTGCCAGCAGCTTAGGGTTTGGGTCCTACGAGCAGTACTTC	CASSLGFGSYEQYF
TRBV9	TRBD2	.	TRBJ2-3	TGTGCCAGCAGCGTAGGGGTGCTAGCGGGGGCTTCTAGCACAGATACGCAGTATTTT	CASSVGVLAGASSTDTQYF
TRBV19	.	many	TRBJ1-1	TGTGCCAGTACGGACACGGGCTACACTGAAGCTTTCTTT	CASTDTGYTEAFF
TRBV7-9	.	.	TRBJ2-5	TGTGCCAGCAGCTCAGGGGGTCACGGGAGAACTCGAGAGACCCAGTACTTC	CASSSGGHGRTRETQYF
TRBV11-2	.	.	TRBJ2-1	TGTGCCAGCAGCCTCTTTTGGGGGAGCTCCTACAATGAGCAGTTCTTC	CASSLFWGSSYNEQFF
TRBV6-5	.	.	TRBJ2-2	TGTGCCAGCAGGTCGGGGGGCACGAACACCGGGGAGCTGTTTTTT	CASRSGGTNTGELFF
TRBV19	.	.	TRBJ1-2	TGTGCCAGTAGTGCCGGGCCACCTAACTATGGCTACACCTTC	CASSAGPPNYGYTF
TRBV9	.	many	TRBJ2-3	TGTGCCAGCAGCGTTAGAGAGGGAAGCACAGATACGCAGTATTTT	CASSVREGSTDTQYF
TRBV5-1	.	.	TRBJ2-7	TGCGCCAGCAGTTCCTACGGGGGCCTCCCTCCCTACGAGCAGTACTTC	CASSSYGGLPPYEQYF
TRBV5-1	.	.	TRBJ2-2	TGCGCCAGCAGCTTAGGGCAGAACACCGGGGAGCTGTTTTTT	CASSLGQNTGELFF
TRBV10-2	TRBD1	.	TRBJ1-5	TGCGCCAGCAGCATGGGACAGATGCCGAATCAGCCCCAGCATTTT	CASSMGQMPNQPQHF
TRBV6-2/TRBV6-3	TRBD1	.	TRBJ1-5	TGTGCCAGCAGTTGGCCGTTTAGACAGGGGACCATAAGCAATCAGCCCCAGCATTTT	CASSWPFRQGTISNQPQHF
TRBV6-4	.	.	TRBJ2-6	TGTGCCAGCAGTGACTCGGGGCGCGGTTCTGGGGCCAACGTCCTGACTTTC	CASSDSGRGSGANVLTF
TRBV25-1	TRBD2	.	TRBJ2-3	TGTGCCAGCAGTGCTAGCGGGAGAACAGATACGCAGTATTTT	CASSASGRTDTQYF
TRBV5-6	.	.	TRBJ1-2	TGTGCCAGCAGCTTGGGCAGGGGTGGTGGCTACACCTTC	CASSLGRGGGYTF
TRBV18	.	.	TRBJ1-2	TGTGCCAGCTCACCGATTTCCCTAGGGGGACGGCAAAGTTATGGCTACACCTTC	CASSPISLGGRQSYGYTF
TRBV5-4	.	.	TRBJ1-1	TGTGCCAGCAGCATAGGGGACACTGAAGCTTTCTTT	CASSIGDTEAFF
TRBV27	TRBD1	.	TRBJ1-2	TGTGCCAGCCGTGGACAGGGGCGCTATGGCTACACCTTC	CASRGQGRYGYTF
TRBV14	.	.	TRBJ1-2	TGTGCCAGCAGCCAAGGCGTAAACTATGGCTACACCTTC	CASSQGVNYGYTF
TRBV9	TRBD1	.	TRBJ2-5	TGTGCCAGCAGCTCACGGACAGGGGGCGCGGAGACCCAGTACTTC	CASSSRTGGAETQYF
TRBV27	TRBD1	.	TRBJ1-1	TGTGCCAGCAGTTGGTTCGACAGGGGTGAAGCTTTCTTT	CASSWFDRGEAFF
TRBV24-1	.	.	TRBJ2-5	TGTGCCACCAGTGACCCAGGGCGGGAGACCCAGTACTTC	CATSDPGRETQYF
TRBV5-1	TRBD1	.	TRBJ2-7	TGCGCCAGCAGATCCGGGACAGGGGGCTACGAGCAGTACTTC	CASRSGTGGYEQYF
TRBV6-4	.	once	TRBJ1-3	TGTGCCAGCAGTTTGGACTGCTCTGGAAACACCATATATTTT	CASSLDCSGNTIYF
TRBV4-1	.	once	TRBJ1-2	TGCGCCAGCAGCCCCACCGGAGCGGGGGGTGGCTACACCTTC	CASSPTGAGGGYTF
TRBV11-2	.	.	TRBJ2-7	TGTGCCAGCAGCTTAGCCGCCGGGACCCCTGGCTTC	CASSLAAGTPGF
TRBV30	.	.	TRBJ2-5	TGTGCCTGGCGAGGGAGAGGGAGGGAGACCCAGTACTTC	CAWRGRGRETQYF
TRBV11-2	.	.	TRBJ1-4	TGTGCCAGCAGCTTTCGCCCTGCAACTAATGAAAAACTGTTTTTT	CASSFRPATNEKLFF
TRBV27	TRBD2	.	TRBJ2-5	TGTGCCAGCAGGAATATAGCGGGGGGGCAAGAGACCCAGTACTTC	CASRNIAGGQETQYF
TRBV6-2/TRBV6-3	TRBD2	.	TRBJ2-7	TGTGCCAGCAGTTCGCTAATAGGACTAGCGGGGGGCGAGCAGTACTTC	CASSSLIGLAGGEQYF
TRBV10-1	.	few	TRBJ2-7	TGCGCCAGCAGTGAGTCAACAGGGCACTGGTACGAGCAGTACTTC	CASSESTGHWYEQYF
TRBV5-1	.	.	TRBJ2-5	TGCGCCAGCAGCTTGGTATTGGAAGAGACCCAGTACTTC	CASSLVLEETQYF
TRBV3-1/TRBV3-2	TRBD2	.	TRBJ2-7	TGTGCCAGCAGCCATGGCGGGAGGGGGCGCGAGCAGTACTTC	CASSHGGRGREQYF
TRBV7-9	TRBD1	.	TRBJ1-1	TGTGCCAGCAGCCCACAATCAGGGGGGGGAGCTTTCTTT	CASSPQSGGGAFF
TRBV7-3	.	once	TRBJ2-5	TGTGCCAGCAGCCGGGGTGCCCAAGAGACCCAGTACTTC	CASSRGAQETQYF
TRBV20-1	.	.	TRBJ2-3	TGCAGTGCTAGTTCGAGCACAGATACGCAGTATTTT	CSASSSTDTQYF
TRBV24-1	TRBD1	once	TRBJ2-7	TGTGCCACCAGTCCGGGACAGGGACGCTCTAAATCCTACGAGCAGTACTTC	CATSPGQGRSKSYEQYF
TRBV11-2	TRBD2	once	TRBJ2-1	TGTGCCAGCAGCTTACCCGGGGGGGGCCACAATGAGCAGTTCTTC	CASSLPGGGHNEQFF
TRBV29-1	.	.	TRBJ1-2	TGCAGCGTTGAGGGGGTTGGCTACACCTTC	CSVEGVGYTF
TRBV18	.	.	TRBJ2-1	TGTGCCAGCTCACCACAAGGGTACTCCTACAATGAGCAGTTCTTC	CASSPQGYSYNEQFF
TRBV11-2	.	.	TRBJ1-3	TGTGCCAGCAGCAAACACGCAGCTCTCTCTGGAAACACCATATATTTT	CASSKHAALSGNTIYF
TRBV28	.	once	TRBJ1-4	TGTGCCAGCAGCGGAACAGGGCCTTCAACTAATGAAAAACTGTTTTTT	CASSGTGPSTNEKLFF
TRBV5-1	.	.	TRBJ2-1	TGCGCCAGCAGCTTGGCCGGACCTAACAATGAGCAGTTCTTC	CASSLAGPNNEQFF
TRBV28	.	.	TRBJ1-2	TGTGCCAGCAGTTTATGGCAGGACAACTATGGCTACACCTTC	CASSLWQDNYGYTF
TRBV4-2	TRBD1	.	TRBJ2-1	TGTGCCAGCAGCTTCCGGGACAGGGGGAATGAGCAGTTCTTC	CASSFRDRGNEQFF
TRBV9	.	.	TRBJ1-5	TGTGCCAGCAGCGGGGGAAATAGCAATCAGCCCCAGCATTTT	CASSGGNSNQPQHF
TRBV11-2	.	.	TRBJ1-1	TGTGCCAGCAGTTTCCACTCAATGAACACTGAAGCTTTCTTT	CASSFHSMNTEAFF
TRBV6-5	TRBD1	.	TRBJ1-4	TGTGCCAGCAGTCTACAGGGGGCGGATGAAAAACTGTTTTTT	CASSLQGADEKLFF